This TCR beta chain comes out of a study of cytomegalovirus exposure and HLA in healthy donors. Study conclusions and caveats: Highly shared sequence variants in one cluster were likely a sequencing artifact. Looking again later, the authors saw that most CMV-associated TCR beta chains seemed HLA-restricted.

Primers for the PCR totalled 60 Vbeta and 13 Jbeta. Assay: immunoSEQ multiplex PCR; the TCRdb copy retains only in-frame clones and omits some. This table holds about 170,000 clones, about 80% found once. Notes on this clone: The antigen remains unidentified.

This CDR3 contains 15 residues. Germline loops: CDR1 SGHKS, CDR2 YYEKEE (reference sequence). V dropped 4 bases and J dropped 7 bases, with 17 bases sitting between them. The receptor was derived from a man aged 18 to 35 in good health and CMV-seronegative. Sequencing was carried out using PBMCs. The chain joins TRBV5-5 to TRBJ1-4; D is unclear. The CDR3 loop is CASSPASAGIEKLFF. DNA of the CDR3: TGTGCCAGCAGCCCCGCATCAGCAGGAATTGAAAAACTGTTTTTT.